Described below is a single T cell receptor (beta chain) sequence and its context. This entry is derived from a study of blood T cell repertoires in COVID-19. Germline CDR1 LNHNV, CDR2 YYDKDF (reference sequence). The CDR3 contains 17 residues. V dropped 0 bases and J dropped 3; count of bases not matched to a gene: 10. Clones were sequenced by immunoSEQ multiplex PCR, and TCRdb holds only the in-frame ones, with some missing. The sample has 140,000 to 150,000 clones, approximately 91% seen once. The sequence came from a human donor in a cohort sampled during active COVID-19. The sequenced material came from peripheral blood. V gene TRBV15 combines with J gene TRBJ1-2; 7 bases match TRBD1. CDR3 coding DNA: TGTGCCACCAGCAGAGATCATAAGGGGGCGGGTTACTATGGCTACACCTTC. The encoded protein is CATSRDHKGAGYYGYTF.